This T cell receptor beta chain is drawn from a study of early T cells in non-severe SARS-CoV-2 infection. The germline CDR1 and CDR2 sequences are DFQATT and SNEGSKA (reference sequence). Trimming left V 5 bases short and J 2 bases short, with 15 bases between. The CDR3 sequence is 14 residues long. General study results and limits: The matching step, a VDJdb search, favored anti-spike CD8 responses and missed private and CD4 specificities.

TCRdb re-derived calls from the 5' RACE reads in MiXCR, one entry per CDR3 protein. The sample yields 30,000 to 40,000 distinct CDR3 sequences, 3.5% to 5% seen once. This clonotype came up many times. Its antigen is undetermined. The sample consisted of whole blood. V is TRBV20-1 and J is TRBJ2-5; no definite D call. The receptor comes from an adult who was a healthcare worker with PCR-confirmed SARS-CoV-2 infection or an uninfected control (not recorded which). The CDR3 protein is CSAPVPNRQETQYF. CDR3 sequence (DNA): TGCAGTGCTCCCGTACCGAACCGACAAGAGACCCAGTACTTC.